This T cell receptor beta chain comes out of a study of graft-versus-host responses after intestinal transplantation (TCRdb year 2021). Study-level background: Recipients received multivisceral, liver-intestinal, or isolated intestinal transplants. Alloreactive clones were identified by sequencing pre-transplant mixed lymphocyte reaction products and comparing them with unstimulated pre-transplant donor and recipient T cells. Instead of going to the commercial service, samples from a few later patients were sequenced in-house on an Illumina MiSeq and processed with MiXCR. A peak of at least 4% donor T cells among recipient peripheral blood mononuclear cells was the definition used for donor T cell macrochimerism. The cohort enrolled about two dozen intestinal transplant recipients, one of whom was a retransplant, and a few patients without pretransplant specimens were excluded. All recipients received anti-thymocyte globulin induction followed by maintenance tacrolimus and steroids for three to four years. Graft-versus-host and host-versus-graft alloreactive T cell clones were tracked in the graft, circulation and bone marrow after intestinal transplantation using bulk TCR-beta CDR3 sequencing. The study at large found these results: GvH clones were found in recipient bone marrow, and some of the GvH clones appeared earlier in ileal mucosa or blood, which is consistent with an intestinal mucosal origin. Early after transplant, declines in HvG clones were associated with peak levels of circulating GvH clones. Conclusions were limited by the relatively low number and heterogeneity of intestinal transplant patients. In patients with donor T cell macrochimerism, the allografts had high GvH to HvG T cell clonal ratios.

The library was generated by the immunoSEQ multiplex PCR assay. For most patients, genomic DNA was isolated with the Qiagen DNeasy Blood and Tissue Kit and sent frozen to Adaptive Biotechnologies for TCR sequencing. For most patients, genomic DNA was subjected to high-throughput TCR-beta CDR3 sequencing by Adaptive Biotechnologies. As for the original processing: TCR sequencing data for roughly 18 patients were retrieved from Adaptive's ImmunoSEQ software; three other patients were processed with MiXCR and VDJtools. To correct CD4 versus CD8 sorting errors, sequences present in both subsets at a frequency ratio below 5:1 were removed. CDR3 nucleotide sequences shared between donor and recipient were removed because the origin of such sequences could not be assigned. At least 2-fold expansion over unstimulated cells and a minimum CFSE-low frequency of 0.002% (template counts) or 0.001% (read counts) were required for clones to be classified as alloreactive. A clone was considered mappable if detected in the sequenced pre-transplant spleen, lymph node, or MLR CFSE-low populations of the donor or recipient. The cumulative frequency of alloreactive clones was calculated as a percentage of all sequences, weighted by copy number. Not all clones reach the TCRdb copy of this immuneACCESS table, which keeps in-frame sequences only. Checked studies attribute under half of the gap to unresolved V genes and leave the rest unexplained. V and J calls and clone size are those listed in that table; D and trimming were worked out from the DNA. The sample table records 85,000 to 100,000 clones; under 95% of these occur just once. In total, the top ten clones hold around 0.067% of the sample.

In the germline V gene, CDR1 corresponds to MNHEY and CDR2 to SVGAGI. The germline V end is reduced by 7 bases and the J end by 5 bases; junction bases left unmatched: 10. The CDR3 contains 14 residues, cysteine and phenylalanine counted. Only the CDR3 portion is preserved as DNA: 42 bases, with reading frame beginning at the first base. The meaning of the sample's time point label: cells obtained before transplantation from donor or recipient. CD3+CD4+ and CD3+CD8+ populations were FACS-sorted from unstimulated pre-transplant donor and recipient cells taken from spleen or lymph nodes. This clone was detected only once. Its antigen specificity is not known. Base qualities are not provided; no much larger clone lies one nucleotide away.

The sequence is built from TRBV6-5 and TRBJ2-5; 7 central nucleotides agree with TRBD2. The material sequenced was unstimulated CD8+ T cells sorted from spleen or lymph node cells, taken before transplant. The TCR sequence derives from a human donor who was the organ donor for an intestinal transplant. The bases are TGTGCCAGCAATCAAGCGGGGAGCGGGGAGACCCAGTACTTC. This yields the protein CASNQAGSGETQYF.